This T cell receptor (beta chain) is drawn from a study of beta chain features in type 1 diabetes. Study-level information: Sorted cells from all samples, numbering roughly 100,000,000, were examined.

It was one heparinised blood draw, averaging around 120 mL, that each donor gave. CD45RO/CCR7/CD25/CD127/CD95/CD27 staining was used to isolate CD4+ naive, central memory, regulatory and stem cell-like memory cells by sorting. Sorted populations all exceeded 98% purity. Reverse transcription of all isolated RNA meant that expressed TCRB transcripts were sequenced. Sequencing was performed with immunoSEQ multiplex PCR; in TCRdb, only in-frame clones are kept and a portion is missing. Here the sample spans 120,000 to 150,000 clones, 13% being singletons. This clone was observed many times. Its target is unknown. Study results and limitations: When Type 1 diabetes patients were examined, their TCRB CDR3s proved moderately but significantly shorter in all four CD4+ subsets.

This CDR3 has 16 amino acids. V was clipped by 5 bases and J by 1 base; unmatched bases: 11. Germline V gene sequence: CDR1 MNHEY, CDR2 SMNVEV (reference sequence). Sequencing was carried out using central memory CD4+ T cells from blood. The sequence came from a man aged 18 to 30 with type 1 diabetes. The genes are TRBV27 and TRBJ2-7, with TRBD1 matching 7 bases. The CDR3 sequence: CASSRRQGPWSYEQYF. The CDR3, as DNA: TGTGCCAGCAGTCGCCGACAGGGACCCTGGTCCTACGAGCAGTACTTC.